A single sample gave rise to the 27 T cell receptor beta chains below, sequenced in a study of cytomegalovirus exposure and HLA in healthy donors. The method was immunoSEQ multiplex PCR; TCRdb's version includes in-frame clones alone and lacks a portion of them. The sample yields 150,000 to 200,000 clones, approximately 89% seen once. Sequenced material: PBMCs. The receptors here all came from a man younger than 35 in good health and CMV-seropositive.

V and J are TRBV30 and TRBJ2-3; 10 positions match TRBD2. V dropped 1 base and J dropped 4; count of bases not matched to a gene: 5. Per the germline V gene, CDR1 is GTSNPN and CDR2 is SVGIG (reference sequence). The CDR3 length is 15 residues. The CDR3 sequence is CAWSGLAGVADTQYF. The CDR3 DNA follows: TGTGCCTGGAGTGGGCTAGCGGGAGTCGCAGATACGCAGTATTTT.

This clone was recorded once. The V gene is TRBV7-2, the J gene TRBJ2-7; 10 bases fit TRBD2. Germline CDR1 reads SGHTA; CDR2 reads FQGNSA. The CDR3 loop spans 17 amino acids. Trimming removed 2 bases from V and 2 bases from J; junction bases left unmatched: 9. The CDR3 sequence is CASSLYSGGGLAYEQYF. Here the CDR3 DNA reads TGTGCCAGCAGCTTATACAGCGGGGGGGGATTGGCCTACGAGCAGTACTTC.

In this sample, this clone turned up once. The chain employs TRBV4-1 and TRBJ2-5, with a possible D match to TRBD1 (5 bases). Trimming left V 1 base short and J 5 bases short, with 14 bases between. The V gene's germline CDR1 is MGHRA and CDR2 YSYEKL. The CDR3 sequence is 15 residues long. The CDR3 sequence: CASSQVTEIHETQYF. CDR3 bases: TGCGCCAGCAGCCAAGTGACAGAAATTCACGAGACCCAGTACTTC.

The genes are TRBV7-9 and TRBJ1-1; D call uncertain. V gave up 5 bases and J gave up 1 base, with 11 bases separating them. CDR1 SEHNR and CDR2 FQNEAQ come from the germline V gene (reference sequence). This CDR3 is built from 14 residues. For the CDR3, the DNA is TGTGCCAGCAGCCCCTACCTCGGGAACACTGAAGCTTTCTTT. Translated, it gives CASSPYLGNTEAFF.

This CDR3 reads CASSIGRNTGELFF. CDR3 DNA sequence: TGTGCCAGTAGTATAGGCAGAAACACCGGGGAGCTGTTTTTT. The chain is built from TRBV19 and TRBJ2-2; D not certain. V was pared by 1 base and J by 2 bases, with 5 bases between. The germline V gene has CDR1 LNHDA and CDR2 SQIVND (reference sequence). The CDR3 covers 14 residues.

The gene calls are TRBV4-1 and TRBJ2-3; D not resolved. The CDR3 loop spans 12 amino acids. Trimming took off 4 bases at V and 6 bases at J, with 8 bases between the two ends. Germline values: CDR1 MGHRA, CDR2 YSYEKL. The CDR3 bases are TGCGCCAGCAGCCTGTACTTTGATACGCAGTATTTT. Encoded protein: CASSLYFDTQYF.

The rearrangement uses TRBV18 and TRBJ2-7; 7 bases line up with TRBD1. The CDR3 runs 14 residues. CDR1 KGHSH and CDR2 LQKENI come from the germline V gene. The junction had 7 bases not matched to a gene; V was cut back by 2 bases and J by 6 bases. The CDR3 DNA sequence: TGTGCCAGCTCACCAGTGGGACAGTCGGTCGAGCAGTACTTC. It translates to CASSPVGQSVEQYF. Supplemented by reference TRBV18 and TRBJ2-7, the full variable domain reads NAGVMQNPRHLVRRRGQEARLRCSPMKGHSHVYWYRQLPEEGLKFMVYLQKENIIDESGMPKERFSAEFPKEGPSILRIQQVVRGDSAAYFCASSPVGQSVEQYFGPGTRLTVT.

The CDR3 DNA reads TGTGCCAGCAGTTTATACAGTTTGGATCAGCCCCAGCATTTT. Amino acid sequence: CASSLYSLDQPQHF. The rearrangement links TRBV28 to TRBJ1-5; D unclear. This CDR3 has 14 amino acids. CDR1 is MDHEN, CDR2 SYDVKM, per germline. V was shortened by 1 base and J by 5 bases, with 9 bases between the two germline ends. Combining the CDR3 with reference TRBV28 and TRBJ1-5 gives the whole variable domain DVKVTQSSRYLVKRTGEKVFLECVQDMDHENMFWYRQDPGLGLRLIYFSYDVKMKEKGDIPEGYSVSREKKERFSLILESASTNQTSMYLCASSLYSLDQPQHFGDGTRLSIL.

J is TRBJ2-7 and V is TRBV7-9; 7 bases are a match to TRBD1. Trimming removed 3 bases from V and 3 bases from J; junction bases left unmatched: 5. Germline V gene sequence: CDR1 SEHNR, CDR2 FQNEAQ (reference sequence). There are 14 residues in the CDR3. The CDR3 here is CASSFPGQSYEQYF. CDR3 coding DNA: TGTGCCAGCAGCTTCCCGGGACAGAGCTACGAGCAGTACTTC.

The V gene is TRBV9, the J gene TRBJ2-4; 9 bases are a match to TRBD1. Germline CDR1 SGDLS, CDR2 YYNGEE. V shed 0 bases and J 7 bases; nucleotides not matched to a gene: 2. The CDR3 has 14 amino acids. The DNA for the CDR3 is TGTGCCAGCAGCGTAGAAGGACAGGGGAACATTCAGTACTTC. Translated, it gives CASSVEGQGNIQYF.

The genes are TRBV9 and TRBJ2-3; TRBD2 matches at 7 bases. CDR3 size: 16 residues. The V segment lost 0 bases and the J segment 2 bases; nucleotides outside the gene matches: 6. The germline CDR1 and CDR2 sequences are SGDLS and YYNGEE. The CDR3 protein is CASSVAPGGHTDTQYF. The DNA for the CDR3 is TGTGCCAGCAGCGTAGCTCCGGGAGGACACACAGATACGCAGTATTTT.

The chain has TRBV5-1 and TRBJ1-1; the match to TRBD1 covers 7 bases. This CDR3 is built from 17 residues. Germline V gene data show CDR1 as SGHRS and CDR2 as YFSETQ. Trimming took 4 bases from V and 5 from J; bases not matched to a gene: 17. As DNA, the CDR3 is TGCGCCAGCAGCGAGGTTGACTCCTTGACAGGGAATACTGAAGCTTTCTTT. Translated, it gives CASSEVDSLTGNTEAFF.

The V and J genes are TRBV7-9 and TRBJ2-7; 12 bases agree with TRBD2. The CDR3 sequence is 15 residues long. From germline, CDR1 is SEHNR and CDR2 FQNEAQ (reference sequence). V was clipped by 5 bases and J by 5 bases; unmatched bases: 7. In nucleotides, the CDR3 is TGTGCCAGCAGCCTCACTAGCGGGAGGTCCAACGAGCAGTACTTC. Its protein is CASSLTSGRSNEQYF.

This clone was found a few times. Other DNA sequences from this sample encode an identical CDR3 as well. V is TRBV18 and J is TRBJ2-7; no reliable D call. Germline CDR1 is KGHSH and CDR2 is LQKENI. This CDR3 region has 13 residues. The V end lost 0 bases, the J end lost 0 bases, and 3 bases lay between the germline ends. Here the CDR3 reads CASSPPSSYEQYF. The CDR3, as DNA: TGTGCCAGCTCACCACCGAGCTCCTACGAGCAGTACTTC.

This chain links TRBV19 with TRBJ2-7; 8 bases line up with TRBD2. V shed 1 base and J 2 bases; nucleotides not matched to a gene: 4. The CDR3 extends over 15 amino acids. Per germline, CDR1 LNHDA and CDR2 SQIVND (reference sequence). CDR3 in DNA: TGTGCCAGTAGTATAGGCGGGAGGTCAACCTACGAGCAGTACTTC. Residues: CASSIGGRSTYEQYF.

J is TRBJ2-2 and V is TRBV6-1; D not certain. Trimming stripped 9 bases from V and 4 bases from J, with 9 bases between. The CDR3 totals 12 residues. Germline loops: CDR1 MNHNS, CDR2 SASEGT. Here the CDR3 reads CASTPITGELFF. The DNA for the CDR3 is TGTGCCAGTACTCCAATCACCGGGGAGCTGTTTTTT.

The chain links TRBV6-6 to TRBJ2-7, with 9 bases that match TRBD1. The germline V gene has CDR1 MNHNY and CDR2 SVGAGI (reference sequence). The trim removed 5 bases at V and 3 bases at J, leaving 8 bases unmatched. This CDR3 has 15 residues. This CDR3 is CASSRSGTGNYEQYF. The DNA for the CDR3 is TGTGCCAGCAGTCGGTCCGGGACAGGGAACTACGAGCAGTACTTC.

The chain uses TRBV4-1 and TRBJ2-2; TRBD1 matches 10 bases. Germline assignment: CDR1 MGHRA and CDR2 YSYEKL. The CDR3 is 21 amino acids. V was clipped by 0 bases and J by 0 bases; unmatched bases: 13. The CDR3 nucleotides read TGCGCCAGCAGCCAAGACCCCGGGACAGGGGTTTTTCGCGCGAACACCGGGGAGCTGTTTTTT. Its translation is CASSQDPGTGVFRANTGELFF.

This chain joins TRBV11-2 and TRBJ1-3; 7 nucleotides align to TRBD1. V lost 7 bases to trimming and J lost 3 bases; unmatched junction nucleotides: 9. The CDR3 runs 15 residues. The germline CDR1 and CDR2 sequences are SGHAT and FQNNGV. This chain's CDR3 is CASTPRGGFGNTIYF. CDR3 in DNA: TGTGCCAGCACCCCCCGAGGGGGCTTTGGAAACACCATATATTTT.

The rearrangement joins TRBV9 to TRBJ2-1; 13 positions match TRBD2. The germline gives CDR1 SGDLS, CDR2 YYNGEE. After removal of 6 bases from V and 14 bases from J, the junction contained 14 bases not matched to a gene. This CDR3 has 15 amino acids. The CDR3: CASNDSGLAGVWEFF. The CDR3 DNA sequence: TGTGCCAGCAACGATAGCGGACTAGCGGGAGTTTGGGAGTTCTTC.

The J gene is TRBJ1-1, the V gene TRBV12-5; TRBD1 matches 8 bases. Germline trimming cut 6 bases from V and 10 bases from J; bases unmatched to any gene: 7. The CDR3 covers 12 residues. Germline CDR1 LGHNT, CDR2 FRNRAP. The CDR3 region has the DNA TGTGCTAGTGGCTTTCCCGACAGGGGAGCTTTCTTT. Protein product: CASGFPDRGAFF. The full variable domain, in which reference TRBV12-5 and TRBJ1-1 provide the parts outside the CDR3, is DARVTQTPRHKVTEMGQEVTMRCQPILGHNTVFWYRQTMMQGLELLAYFRNRAPLDDSGMPKDRFSAEMPDATLATLKIQPSEPRDSAVYFCASGFPDRGAFFGQGTRLTVV.

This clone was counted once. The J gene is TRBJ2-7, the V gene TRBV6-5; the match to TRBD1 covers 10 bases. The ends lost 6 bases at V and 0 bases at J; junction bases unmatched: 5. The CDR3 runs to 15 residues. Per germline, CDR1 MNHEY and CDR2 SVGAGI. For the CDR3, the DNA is TGTGCCAGCAGGAGACAGGGGGCCTACTCCTACGAGCAGTACTTC. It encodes CASRRQGAYSYEQYF.

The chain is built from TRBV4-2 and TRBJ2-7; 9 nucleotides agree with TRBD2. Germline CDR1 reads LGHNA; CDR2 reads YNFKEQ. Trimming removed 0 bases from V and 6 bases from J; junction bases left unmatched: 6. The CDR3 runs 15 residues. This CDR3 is CASSQDPGLAVEQYF. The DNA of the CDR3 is TGTGCCAGCAGCCAAGATCCGGGACTAGCTGTCGAGCAGTACTTC.

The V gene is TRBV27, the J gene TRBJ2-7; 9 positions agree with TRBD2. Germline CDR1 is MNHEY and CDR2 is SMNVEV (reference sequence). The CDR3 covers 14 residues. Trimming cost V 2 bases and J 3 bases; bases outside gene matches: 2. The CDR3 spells CASSLGAGGYEQYF. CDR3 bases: TGTGCCAGCAGTTTAGGAGCGGGAGGCTACGAGCAGTACTTC.

CDR3 sequence reads: CASSLAGVDQPQHF. The CDR3 nucleotides are TGTGCCAGCAGCTTGGCAGGGGTTGATCAGCCCCAGCATTTT. The V and J genes are TRBV5-6 and TRBJ1-5, with D perhaps TRBD1 (6 bases). The CDR3 is 14 residues long. Trimming took off 0 bases at V and 5 bases at J, with 9 bases between the two ends. CDR1 and CDR2 from the germline V gene are SGHDT and YYEEEE.

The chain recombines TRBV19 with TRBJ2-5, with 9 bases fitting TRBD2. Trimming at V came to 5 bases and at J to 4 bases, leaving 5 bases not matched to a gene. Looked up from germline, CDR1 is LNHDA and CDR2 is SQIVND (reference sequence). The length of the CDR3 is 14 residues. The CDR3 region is CASSQAGGGETQYF. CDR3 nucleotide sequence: TGTGCCAGTAGTCAAGCGGGAGGTGGAGAGACCCAGTACTTC.

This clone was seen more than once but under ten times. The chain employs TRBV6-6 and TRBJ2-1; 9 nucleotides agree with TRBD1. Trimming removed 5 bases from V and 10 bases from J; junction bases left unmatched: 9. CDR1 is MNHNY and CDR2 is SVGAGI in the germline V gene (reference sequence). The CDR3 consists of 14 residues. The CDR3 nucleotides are TGTGCCAGCAGTCCAAGGGACAGGGTAGCCGAGCAGTTCTTC. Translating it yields CASSPRDRVAEQFF.